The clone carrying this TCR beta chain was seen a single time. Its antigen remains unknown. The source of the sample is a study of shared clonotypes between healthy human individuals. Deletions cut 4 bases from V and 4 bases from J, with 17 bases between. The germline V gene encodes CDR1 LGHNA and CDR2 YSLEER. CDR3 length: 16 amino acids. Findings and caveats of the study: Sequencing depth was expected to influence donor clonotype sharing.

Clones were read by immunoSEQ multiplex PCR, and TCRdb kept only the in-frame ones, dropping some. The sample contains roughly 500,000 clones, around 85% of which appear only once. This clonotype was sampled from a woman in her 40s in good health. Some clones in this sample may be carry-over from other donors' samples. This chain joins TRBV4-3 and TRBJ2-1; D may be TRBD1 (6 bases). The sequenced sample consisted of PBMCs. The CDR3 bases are TGCGCCAGCAGCCCGAGGGGGAGTCGCCCATACAATGAGCAGTTCTTC. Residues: CASSPRGSRPYNEQFF.